Detailed here is one T cell receptor (beta chain). The source of the sample is a study of blood T cell repertoires in COVID-19. Data came from immunoSEQ multiplex PCR; TCRdb stores just in-frame clones and leaves some out. The sample includes 150,000 to 180,000 clones, roughly 80% of them seen just once. Trimming at V came to 5 bases and at J to 0 bases, leaving 4 bases not matched to a gene. This CDR3 contains 15 residues. The germline V gene encodes CDR1 SGHNT and CDR2 YENEEA. The V gene is TRBV11-3, the J gene TRBJ2-3; 8 bases fit TRBD1. The material sequenced was peripheral blood. The clonotype was recovered from a woman older than 75 with acute or convalescent COVID-19. CDR3 amino acids: CASSTRQGSTDTQYF. The CDR3 bases are TGTGCCAGCAGCACCCGACAGGGGAGCACAGATACGCAGTATTTT.